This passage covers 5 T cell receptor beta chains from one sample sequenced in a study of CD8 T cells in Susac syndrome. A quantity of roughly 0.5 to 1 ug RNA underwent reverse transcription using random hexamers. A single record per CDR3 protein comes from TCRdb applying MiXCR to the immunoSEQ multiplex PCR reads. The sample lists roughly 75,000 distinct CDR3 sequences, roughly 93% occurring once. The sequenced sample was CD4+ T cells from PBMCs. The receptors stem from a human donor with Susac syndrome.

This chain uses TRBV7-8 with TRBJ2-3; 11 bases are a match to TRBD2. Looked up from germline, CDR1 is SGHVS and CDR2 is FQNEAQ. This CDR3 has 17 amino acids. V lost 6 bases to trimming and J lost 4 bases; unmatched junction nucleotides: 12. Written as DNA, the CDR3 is TGTGCCAGCAGTCCACGGGCTAGCGGGGGGCCATCAGATACGCAGTATTTT. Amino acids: CASSPRASGGPSDTQYF.

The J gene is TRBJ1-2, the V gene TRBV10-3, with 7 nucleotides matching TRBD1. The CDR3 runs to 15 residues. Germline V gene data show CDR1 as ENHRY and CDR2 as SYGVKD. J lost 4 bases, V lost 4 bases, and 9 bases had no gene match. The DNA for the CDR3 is TGTGCCATCAGTGGACGGGGACAGCCAATCTATGGCTACACCTTC. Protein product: CAISGRGQPIYGYTF.

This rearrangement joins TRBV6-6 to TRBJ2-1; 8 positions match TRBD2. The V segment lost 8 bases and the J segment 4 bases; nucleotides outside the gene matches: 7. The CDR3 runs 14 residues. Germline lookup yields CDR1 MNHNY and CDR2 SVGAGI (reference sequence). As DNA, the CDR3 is TGTGCCAGCCCCGAGCGGGGGAGATACAATGAGCAGTTCTTC. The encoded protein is CASPERGRYNEQFF.

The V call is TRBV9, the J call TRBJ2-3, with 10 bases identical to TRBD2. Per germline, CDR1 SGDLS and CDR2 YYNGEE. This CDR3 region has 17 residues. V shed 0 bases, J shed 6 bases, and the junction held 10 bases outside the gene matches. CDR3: CASSVATSGGAGDTQYF. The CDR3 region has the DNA TGTGCCAGCAGCGTAGCTACGAGCGGGGGGGCAGGGGATACGCAGTATTTT.

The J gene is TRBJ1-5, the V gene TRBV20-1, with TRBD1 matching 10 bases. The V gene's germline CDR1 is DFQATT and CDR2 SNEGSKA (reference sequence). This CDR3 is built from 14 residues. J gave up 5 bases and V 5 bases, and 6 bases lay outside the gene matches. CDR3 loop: CSALPGTGDQPQHF. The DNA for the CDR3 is TGCAGTGCTCTGCCGGGGACAGGGGATCAGCCCCAGCATTTT.